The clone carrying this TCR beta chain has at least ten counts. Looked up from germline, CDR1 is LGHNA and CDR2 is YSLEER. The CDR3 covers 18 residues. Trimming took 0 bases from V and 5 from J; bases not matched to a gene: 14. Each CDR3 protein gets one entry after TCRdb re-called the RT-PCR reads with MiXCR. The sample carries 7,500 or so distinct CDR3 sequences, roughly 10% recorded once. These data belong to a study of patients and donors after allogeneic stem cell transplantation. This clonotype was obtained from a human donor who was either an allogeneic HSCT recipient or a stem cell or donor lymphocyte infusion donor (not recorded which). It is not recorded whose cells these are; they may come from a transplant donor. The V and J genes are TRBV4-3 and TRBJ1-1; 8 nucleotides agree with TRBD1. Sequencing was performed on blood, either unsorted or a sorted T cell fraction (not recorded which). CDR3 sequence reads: CASSQDFPGGMRRTEAFF. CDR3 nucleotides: TGCGCCAGCAGCCAAGATTTCCCAGGGGGCATGAGGCGAACTGAAGCTTTCTTT.